This record looks at one T cell receptor beta chain sequence and its context. Noted time point: newly diagnosed GD, antithyroid drugs for less than 3 months. Preparation of the TCR library used RNA extracted from PBMCs. Investigators prepared the TCR beta libraries by applying iRepertoire HTBI primers and Arm-PCR of CDR3 regions. TCRdb re-called the multiplex PCR reads through MiXCR, storing one row per CDR3 protein. The table records fewer than 350,000 distinct CDR3 sequences, 18% of them present only once. Trimming cost V 5 bases and J 5 bases, with 13 bases left between them. Germline CDR1 reads SGHRS; CDR2 reads YFSETQ. The CDR3 is 13 amino acids. The record originates from a study of regulatory T cells in long-lasting Graves disease.

The rearrangement joins TRBV5-1 to TRBJ2-5; D might be TRBD1 or TRBD2, each matching 6 bases. Sequencing used peripheral blood mononuclear cells (PBMCs), obtained at new diagnosis, from a patient treated with antithyroid drugs. The sequence was collected from a female donor with Graves disease. In nucleotides, the CDR3 is TGCGCCAGCAGTAACAGGGAGGCGGAGACCCAGTACTTC. This codes for CASSNREAETQYF.